This T cell receptor (beta chain) originates from a study of T cell responses to AZD1222 COVID-19 vaccine. Findings of the study overall: Spike-wide coverage was observed for vaccine-associated CD4 TCRs, with dominant responses at 160-218 and 743-854. Reportedly, nearly half the spike-specific TCRs target unmutated variant regions.

Turning to this clone: Its antigen is still unknown.

This table comes from immunoSEQ multiplex PCR, and its TCRdb copy is limited to in-frame clones, with some not included. This table holds some 95,000 clones, 65% to 90% found once. CDR3 size: 14 residues. The germline CDR1 and CDR2 sequences are SGHNT and YYREEE (reference sequence). Losses at the gene ends were 2 bases for V and 9 bases for J; bases not matched to a gene: 3. The rearrangement joins TRBV5-4 to TRBJ1-6; 9 positions match TRBD1. This material consisted of peripheral blood, taken on day 0 of AZD1222 vaccination. This clonotype originated in an adult in good health. CDR3 residues: CASSFGTGSSPLHF. CDR3 nucleotide sequence: TGTGCCAGCAGCTTTGGGACAGGGTCTTCACCCCTCCACTTT.